Here is one T cell receptor (beta chain) with its context. As yet, its antigen is unknown. Sequenced by immunoSEQ multiplex PCR; TCRdb stores in-frame clones only, minus some. This table holds about 600,000 clones, about 97% found once. CDR3 size: 16 residues. Looked up from germline, CDR1 is ENHRY and CDR2 is SYGVKD. J was trimmed by 3 bases and V by 4 bases; bases with no gene match: 4. The sample comes from a study of shared clonotypes between healthy human individuals. Study-wide findings and caveats: Generation of non-shared clonotypes was less probable than generation of clonotypes shared by all four donors. Expectations were that clonotype sharing among donors would be affected by sequencing depth.

The donors, healthy adults who were HIV-negative, had experienced no recent acute infections or vaccinations. Sequencing input: naive CD4+ T cells sorted from blood. Stated subset: CD45RA+ positively selected. This receptor was taken from a woman in her twenties or thirties in good health. This chain links TRBV10-3 with TRBJ2-1; 12 bases are shared with TRBD2. The CDR3 spells CAISGGTSGHYNEQFF. Here the CDR3 DNA reads TGTGCCATCAGTGGGGGGACTAGCGGGCACTACAATGAGCAGTTCTTC.